This is a list of T cell receptor beta chains from one sample in a study of cytomegalovirus exposure and HLA in healthy donors. Measured with immunoSEQ multiplex PCR; TCRdb has only the in-frame clones, and not every one. The sample contains approximately 70,000 clones, about 77% of which appear only once. Input material: PBMCs. The receptors were gathered from a man in his forties in good health and CMV-seronegative. Each CDR3 is given with its conserved first and last residue. The D gene is left open where the match is weak. Size is stated for part of the rows, as once, few or many counts, or as a class when the clone is expanded.

CDR3aa | CDR3nt | v_gene | d_gene | j_gene | abundance
CASSSAGLDNSPLHF | TGTGCCAGCAGTTCCGCGGGCCTTGATAATTCACCCCTCCACTTT | TRBV6-5 | - | TRBJ1-6 | -
CASSIVGGTGELFF | TGTGCCAGTAGTATAGTCGGGGGCACCGGGGAGCTGTTTTTT | TRBV19 | - | TRBJ2-2 | -
CASGSTAKRGTGELFF | TGCGCCAGCGGCTCCACCGCGAAACGGGGCACCGGGGAGCTGTTTTTT | TRBV10-1 | - | TRBJ2-2 | -
CASSVQGALGYTF | TGCGCCAGCAGTGTACAGGGGGCGCTGGGCTACACCTTC | TRBV10-2 | TRBD1 | TRBJ1-2 | -
CATSRDRGTGGSSPLHF | TGTGCCACCAGCAGAGATCGGGGAACAGGGGGGAGTTCACCCCTCCACTTT | TRBV15 | TRBD1 | TRBJ1-6 | -
CASSPQGQGKQPQHF | TGTGCCAGCAGTCCTCAGGGCCAGGGTAAACAGCCCCAGCATTTT | TRBV6-5 | - | TRBJ1-5 | -
CSVPRSYGYTF | TGCAGTGTCCCCAGAAGCTATGGCTACACCTTC | TRBV20-1 | - | TRBJ1-2 | -
CASSVEGGYGQPQHF | TGTGCCAGCAGTGTCGAGGGAGGATATGGTCAGCCCCAGCATTTT | TRBV6-4 | - | TRBJ1-5 | -
CASSYRTGGDYEQYF | TGTGCCAGCAGTTACCGTACAGGGGGGGACTACGAGCAGTACTTC | TRBV6-5 | - | TRBJ2-7 | once
CASSGSPTGVSINEQFF | TGTGCCAGCAGCGGATCCCCCACGGGGGTCTCAATCAATGAGCAGTTCTTC | TRBV9 | - | TRBJ2-1 | -
CASSKGEGQGNTEAFF | TGTGCCAGCAGCAAAGGGGAGGGACAGGGCAACACTGAAGCTTTCTTT | TRBV21-1 | - | TRBJ1-1 | once
CASRLAGVNEQFF | TGCGCCAGCAGACTAGCGGGAGTCAATGAGCAGTTCTTC | TRBV5-1 | TRBD2 | TRBJ2-1 | -
CASSTRTGEAFF | TGTGCCAGCAGTACAAGGACAGGAGAAGCTTTCTTT | TRBV6-5 | TRBD1 | TRBJ1-1 | -
CASSADQGATNEKLFF | TGTGCCAGCAGCGCCGACCAGGGTGCAACTAATGAAAAACTGTTTTTT | TRBV9 | - | TRBJ1-4 | -
CASSGSGTGELFF | TGTGCCAGCAGTGGCTCGGGCACCGGGGAGCTGTTTTTT | TRBV6-5 | - | TRBJ2-2 | -
CASSLPPGDEQYF | TGTGCCAGCAGCCTACCCCCCGGGGACGAGCAGTACTTC | TRBV7-8 | - | TRBJ2-7 | -
CASRRGQGSTDTQYF | TGTGCCAGCAGACGGGGACAGGGAAGCACAGATACGCAGTATTTT | TRBV5-8 | TRBD1 | TRBJ2-3 | -
CASSLGTSGGAVDTQYF | TGTGCCAGCAGCCTAGGGACTAGCGGGGGGGCGGTAGATACGCAGTATTTT | TRBV9 | TRBD2 | TRBJ2-3 | -
CASSALTGGSTEAFF | TGTGCCAGCAGCGCCTTAACAGGGGGCAGCACTGAAGCTTTCTTT | TRBV9 | TRBD1 | TRBJ1-1 | -
CASSEGALGNTIYF | TGTGCCAGCAGTGAGGGGGCGCTTGGAAACACCATATATTTT | TRBV6-1 | - | TRBJ1-3 | -
CASSVAGGRNYGYTF | TGTGCCAGCAGCGTAGCGGGCGGGAGAAACTATGGCTACACCTTC | TRBV9 | - | TRBJ1-2 | once
CASSVRDGAREQYF | TGTGCCAGCAGCGTAAGAGACGGAGCGCGCGAGCAGTACTTC | TRBV9 | - | TRBJ2-7 | -
CASSGGLAGTETQYF | TGTGCCAGCAGCGGGGGACTAGCGGGGACAGAGACCCAGTACTTC | TRBV5-8 | TRBD2 | TRBJ2-5 | -
CASSLVSGGRVGTEAFF | TGTGCCAGCAGCTTAGTCTCTGGGGGCAGGGTGGGCACTGAAGCTTTCTTT | TRBV11-2 | - | TRBJ1-1 | -
CASSLDSRHEQFF | TGTGCCAGCAGCTTGGACAGTCGGCATGAGCAGTTCTTC | TRBV5-5 | - | TRBJ2-1 | once
CASAKGQPGGKLFF | TGTGCTAGTGCTAAAGGACAGCCGGGGGGAAAACTGTTTTTT | TRBV12-5 | - | TRBJ1-4 | -
CASDSPRTATNQPQHF | TGTGCCAGCGATTCCCCCCGGACAGCCACCAATCAGCCCCAGCATTTT | TRBV28 | - | TRBJ1-5 | once
CASSPNNAPYNEQFF | TGTGCCAGCTCACCCAATAACGCGCCCTACAATGAGCAGTTCTTC | TRBV18 | - | TRBJ2-1 | -
CSSSLYSGGTPSYEQYF | TGTTCCAGCAGCTTGTATAGCGGGGGAACTCCCTCCTACGAGCAGTACTTC | TRBV7-9 | TRBD2 | TRBJ2-7 | -
CASSFRETYNEQFF | TGTGCCAGCAGCTTCCGGGAGACCTACAATGAGCAGTTCTTC | TRBV7-9 | - | TRBJ2-1 | many
CASSLQGNTIYF | TGTGCCAGCAGCTTACAAGGAAACACCATATATTTT | TRBV11-2 | - | TRBJ1-3 | -
CASSLGVLAGATDTQYF | TGCGCCAGCAGCTTAGGAGTACTAGCGGGGGCCACAGATACGCAGTATTTT | TRBV5-1 | TRBD2 | TRBJ2-3 | -
CASRLQGGPQHF | TGTGCCAGTAGGCTTCAGGGGGGGCCCCAGCATTTT | TRBV19 | TRBD1 | TRBJ1-5 | -
CASDSLLGSNQPQHF | TGTGCCAGCGACTCCCTTCTTGGGAGCAATCAGCCCCAGCATTTT | TRBV19 | - | TRBJ1-5 | once
CASSLLAPEEAFF | TGTGCCAGCAGTTTACTAGCCCCTGAAGAGGCTTTCTTT | TRBV28 | - | TRBJ1-1 | -
CASSGTRADTQYF | TGTGCCAGCAGCGGGACTAGGGCAGATACGCAGTATTTT | TRBV9 | TRBD2 | TRBJ2-3 | -
CASSVGDTLNQPQHF | TGTGCCAGCAGCGTTGGGGACACACTTAATCAGCCCCAGCATTTT | TRBV9 | - | TRBJ1-5 | -
CASSLEGRKIYGYTF | TGCGCCAGCAGCTTGGAAGGCAGGAAGATCTATGGCTACACCTTC | TRBV5-1 | - | TRBJ1-2 | -
CASSSSLLSSGNTIYF | TGTGCCAGCAGCTCCTCCTTGCTGAGCTCTGGAAACACCATATATTTT | TRBV11-2 | - | TRBJ1-3 | once
CASSQTGAEQYF | TGCGCCAGCAGCCAGACAGGGGCTGAGCAGTACTTC | TRBV4-1 | TRBD1 | TRBJ2-5 | -
CASSLPGQGIYNEQFF | TGTGCCAGCAGTTTACCGGGACAGGGGATATACAATGAGCAGTTCTTC | TRBV28 | TRBD1 | TRBJ2-1 | -